This TCR beta chain is from a study of beta chain features in type 1 diabetes. TCRB transcripts that were expressed got sequenced, as all of the isolated RNA had been reverse transcribed. Approximately 3.6 million reads were obtained on average from naive, central memory and regulatory T cell samples. Data came from immunoSEQ multiplex PCR; TCRdb stores just in-frame clones and leaves some out. This table has 160,000 or so clones, roughly 63% appearing once. Sorted populations all exceeded 95% purity. A word on this clone: Its specificity is unknown.

Whole-study findings and limits: Shortening of TCRB CDR3s, moderate but significant, appeared in all four CD4+ subsets of Type 1 diabetes patients. At VDJ recombination sites, type 1 diabetes patients had fewer insertions and more deleted nucleotides.

Trimming cost V 7 bases and J 5 bases, with 23 bases left between them. CDR3 length: 16 amino acids. In germline, CDR1 is MNHNY, CDR2 SVGAGI (reference sequence). The source of this sequence is a man aged 25-45 years with type 1 diabetes. The sample taken for sequencing was naive CD4+ T cells from blood. The J gene is TRBJ2-5, the V gene TRBV6-6; maybe TRBD2 (7 bases). The CDR3 sequence is CASTFMGQPGGETQYF. Here the CDR3 DNA reads TGTGCCAGCACTTTCATGGGACAACCCGGGGGGGAGACCCAGTACTTC.